This TCR beta chain was captured in a study of blood T cell repertoires in COVID-19. As for the study in general: PBMCs, B-cell-depleted T cells, or T cells provided the cDNA or gDNA that made up the material.

In the authors' methods: How many nucleated cells were present was estimated from reference gene primer amplification. Produced via immunoSEQ multiplex PCR; TCRdb's table is partial and in-frame only. The V and J calls and clone size are taken from that table; D and trimming were inferred from the DNA. The table includes approximately 240,000 clones, around nine tenths detected once. While infection was still active, Seattle patients were enrolled and then followed longitudinally. This CDR3 is 15 amino acids long. In germline, CDR1 is MNHEY, CDR2 SMNVEV (reference sequence). The J segment lost 4 bases and the V segment lost 6 bases, leaving 6 bases of the junction unmatched.

This TCR derives from a man aged 25 to 45 with COVID-19, enrolled during active disease. The chain carries TRBV27 and TRBJ2-2; 9 bases line up with TRBD1. The sample taken for sequencing was peripheral blood. CDR3 bases: TGTGCCAGCAGGCAAACAGGGGGCGGCACCGGGGAGCTGTTTTTT. It specifies CASRQTGGGTGELFF.